Listed below are T cell receptor beta chains from one sample, sequenced in a study of identical twins. A single record per CDR3 protein comes from TCRdb applying MiXCR to the 5' RACE reads. The table shows roughly 720,000 distinct CDR3 sequences, with 15% to 20% occurring only once. These data were likewise used in another study, on T cells expressing NK-cell markers.

The sequencing input was PBMCs. Receptor source: a young woman in good health. Both conserved end residues are part of each CDR3. The D gene is left open where the match is weak. A clone size is listed for some rows: how often the clone was seen (once, few, many), or a class if it is expanded.

>-|TRBJ1-2|TRBV11-2|few
CASSLGQGAANYGYTF
>-|TRBJ2-7|TRBV6-5|few
CASGAGWHEQYF
>TRBD2|TRBJ2-1|TRBV20-1|-
CSARGTSGTFNEQFF
>-|TRBJ1-5|TRBV20-1|few
CSARDGGSNQPQHF
>-|TRBJ2-7|TRBV20-1|-
CSASRLGLAEQYF
>-|TRBJ2-1|TRBV6-1|few
CASRPSPGGQFF
>TRBD2|TRBJ2-1|TRBV7-2|-
CASSSGGRPEQFF
>TRBD2|TRBJ2-7|TRBV7-9|-
CASSRRTSGNYEQYF
>TRBD1|TRBJ1-1|TRBV7-2|-
CASSSQGAGTTEAFF
>-|TRBJ2-7|TRBV5-1|few
CASSLDRRGHSYEQYF
>-|TRBJ2-7|TRBV11-3|-
CASSLIGGKSYEQYF
>-|TRBJ1-4|TRBV15|-
CATSRGPNEKLFF
>-|TRBJ2-1|TRBV3-1|few
CASSPPQLGEQFF
>-|TRBJ2-2|TRBV29-1|-
CSVVPRNTGELFF
>-|TRBJ1-1|TRBV29-1|few
CSGQGMTEAFF
>-|TRBJ2-5|TRBV21-1|-
CASTPPSKGAQETQYF
>TRBD1|TRBJ1-4|TRBV20-1|few
CSARDGQGGEKLFF
>-|TRBJ2-4|TRBV7-2|few
CASSFTGLANIQYF
>-|TRBJ2-2|TRBV5-1|many
CASSLDRANTGELFF
>TRBD1|TRBJ2-7|TRBV6-6|few
CASTKQPGGEQYF
>TRBD2|TRBJ2-3|TRBV7-7|few
CASSLSISGRGEDTQYF
>-|TRBJ2-1|TRBV7-8|-
CASSLVSRISYNEQFF
>TRBD2|TRBJ2-1|TRBV2|many
CASSESGGVSYNEQFF
>-|TRBJ2-3|TRBV24-1|-
CATSDRYRTDTQYF
>TRBD2|TRBJ2-3|TRBV5-8|few
CASSLPSGRGEDTQYF
>TRBD2|TRBJ2-3|TRBV11-2|few
CASSPKAGEGQYF
>TRBD1|TRBJ2-7|TRBV5-1|few
CASSQPVRDSFSYEQYF
>TRBD1|TRBJ2-3|TRBV15|few
CATSSRDRDTQYF
>TRBD2|TRBJ2-3|TRBV12-3/TRBV12-4|many
CASTGLDDTDTQYF
>TRBD1|TRBJ1-4|TRBV7-8|-
CATRDRAREKLFF
>TRBD1|TRBJ2-1|TRBV6-1|-
CASSSQGAWDEQFF
>-|TRBJ2-1|TRBV24-1|-
CATSDPRGRYNEQFF
>-|TRBJ1-1|TRBV7-9|-
CASSLARGLEPFF
>-|TRBJ2-1|TRBV5-5|many
CASSGFYNEQFF
>-|TRBJ1-2|TRBV6-1|-
CARGPRVSHGYTF
>-|TRBJ2-7|TRBV6-1|many
CASSRKGAEYYEQYF
>-|TRBJ2-7|TRBV5-1|-
CASSLNREYEQYF
>-|TRBJ1-5|TRBV10-2|-
CASSESSRDQPQHF
>TRBD2|TRBJ2-7|TRBV7-2|few
CASSFWTSGSGEQYF
>TRBD2|TRBJ2-5|TRBV6-1|-
CASSSGTSSTDETQYF
>TRBD1|TRBJ2-1|TRBV20-1|-
CSATTGGDHNEQFF
>-|TRBJ2-3|TRBV12-3/TRBV12-4|many
CASTHGEDTQYF
>TRBD1|TRBJ2-7|TRBV9|-
CASSPTTGLNEQYF
>-|TRBJ2-1|TRBV20-1|few
CSARGRGTSYNEQFF
>-|TRBJ2-2|TRBV27|few
CASTQRRGGNTGELFF
>TRBD2|TRBJ2-3|TRBV7-2|-
CASSLGLLAGADTQYF
>-|TRBJ1-4|TRBV27|-
CASRWTSTNEKLFF
>TRBD1|TRBJ2-3|TRBV5-1|few
CASSLPSTGLVADTQYF
>TRBD2|TRBJ2-1|TRBV6-1|-
CASSEGLAGASYNEQFF
>TRBD2|TRBJ2-3|TRBV9|-
CASSVEGTSGNTDTQYF
>-|TRBJ1-1|TRBV7-9|few
CASRLGFGLTEAFF
>-|TRBJ1-2|TRBV29-1|few
CSVGNPGPEYYGYTF
>-|TRBJ2-7|TRBV10-3|few
CATRGLNVYEQYF
>-|TRBJ1-1|TRBV6-1|-
CASTPDWVTEAFF
>-|TRBJ2-3|TRBV10-3|-
CAINRDSADTQYF
>TRBD2|TRBJ2-2|TRBV5-1|-
CASSSASGGALTGELFF
>-|TRBJ2-1|TRBV2|-
CASSGSGRAGLNNEQFF
>-|TRBJ2-3|TRBV7-9|few
CASSSGGRVVTDTQYF
>-|TRBJ2-2|TRBV20-1|many
CSASGGFGAGELFF